This TCR beta chain is from a study of cytomegalovirus exposure and HLA in healthy donors. The V segment lost 3 bases and the J segment 8 bases; nucleotides outside the gene matches: 11. Looked up from germline, CDR1 is LNHDA and CDR2 is SQIVND (reference sequence). The length of the CDR3 is 15 residues. 60 Vbeta and 13 Jbeta primers were used in PCR. Data came from immunoSEQ multiplex PCR; TCRdb stores just in-frame clones and leaves some out. The repertoire consists of about 110,000 clones, with approximately 15% occurring once and the leading ten covering 1.9%. This sequence originates from a young woman in good health and CMV-seronegative. The rearrangement links TRBV19 to TRBJ1-2, with TRBD1 matching 8 bases. Material: PBMCs. The CDR3 reads CASSMGPRQGTGYTF. The CDR3 DNA reads TGTGCCAGTAGTATGGGCCCGCGACAGGGGACGGGCTACACCTTC. The complete variable domain, with remaining parts taken from reference TRBV19 and TRBJ1-2, reads DGGITQSPKYLFRKEGQNVTLSCEQNLNHDAMYWYRQDPGQGLRLIYYSQIVNDFQKGDIAEGYSVSREKKESFPLTVTSAQKNPTAFYLCASSMGPRQGTGYTFGSGTRLTVV.